The next 21 T cell receptor beta chains were all read from a single sample in a study of response to subunit inactivated influenza vaccine. In TCRdb, the RT-PCR reads were re-called with MiXCR into one record per CDR3 protein. This table holds about 830,000 distinct CDR3 sequences, 15% to 20% found once. Here the sequenced sample was PBMCs from blood, taken about 5 days after vaccination. The receptors derive from a man between 45 and 60 years old who received an inactivated influenza vaccine.

The chain couples TRBV5-5 to TRBJ2-4; TRBD2 aligns across 11 bases. This CDR3 contains 17 residues. Germline values: CDR1 SGHKS, CDR2 YYEKEE (reference sequence). V lost 1 base and J lost 3; bases outside the gene matches: 6. DNA of the CDR3: TGTGCCAGCAGCTTGAGACTAGCGGGGATTGTCAAAAACATTCAGTACTTC. Its protein product is CASSLRLAGIVKNIQYF.

The chain has TRBV29-1 and TRBJ2-7; 7 nucleotides match TRBD2. This CDR3 has 11 residues. CDR1 and CDR2 from the germline V gene are SQVTM and ANQGSEA. The CDR3 here is CSAREFGEQYF. The CDR3, as DNA: TGCAGTGCGCGGGAGTTCGGCGAGCAGTACTTC.

This clonotype was counted at least ten times. CDR3 loop: CASRGGAGGNNEQFF. CDR3 coding DNA: TGTGCCAGCAGGGGCGGGGCAGGGGGTAACAATGAGCAGTTCTTC. This rearrangement joins TRBV27 to TRBJ2-1; TRBD1 is a possible D gene (7 bases). Looked up from germline, CDR1 is MNHEY and CDR2 is SMNVEV (reference sequence). Between the trimmed V and J ends, which lost 6 bases and 5 bases, there was a span of 17 bases. This CDR3 is 15 amino acids long.

This clonotype was detected ten times or more. This rearrangement joins TRBV18 to TRBJ2-6, with 7 bases fitting TRBD1. The CDR3 covers 15 residues. Germline lookup yields CDR1 KGHSH and CDR2 LQKENI. Trimming took 8 bases from V and 1 from J; bases not matched to a gene: 5. CDR3 DNA: TGTGCCAGCAGTCCACAGGGGTCTGGGGCCAACGTCCTGACTTTC. Translating it yields CASSPQGSGANVLTF.

This clonotype was detected a few times. This chain uses TRBV6-2 or TRBV6-3 with TRBJ1-5; 7 bases fit TRBD1. The CDR3 sequence is 17 residues long. Germline trimming cut 2 bases from V and 6 bases from J; bases unmatched to any gene: 13. Germline V gives CDR1 MNHEY, CDR2 SVGEGT. The CDR3 reads CASSYPTRQGLTQPQHF. The CDR3 bases are TGTGCCAGCAGTTACCCTACTCGACAGGGCCTCACTCAGCCCCAGCATTTT.

This clonotype was seen a handful of times. The V gene is TRBV7-2, the J gene TRBJ2-7, with TRBD1 identical over 7 bases. The CDR3 length is 14 residues. V dropped 2 bases and J dropped 3; count of bases not matched to a gene: 4. CDR1 and CDR2 (germline): SGHTA, FQGNSA. CDR3 in amino acids: CASSLMRGHYEQYF. The CDR3 DNA reads TGTGCCAGCAGCTTAATGAGGGGGCACTACGAGCAGTACTTC.

This sequence joins TRBV15 and TRBJ2-7; perhaps TRBD2 as D (6 bases). Germline V gene data show CDR1 as LNHNV and CDR2 as YYDKDF (reference sequence). The CDR3 totals 15 residues. Trimming took 4 bases from V and 0 from J, leaving 13 bases between them. CDR3 sequence (DNA): TGTGCCACCAGCAAGTGGACCGGGAGCTCCTACGAGCAGTACTTC. Residues: CATSKWTGSSYEQYF.

This rearrangement joins TRBV20-1 to TRBJ2-1; 9 bases line up with TRBD2. Germline V gives CDR1 DFQATT, CDR2 SNEGSKA (reference sequence). This CDR3 is 14 amino acids long. With 5 bases clipped from V and 6 bases from J, the junction kept 8 bases outside the gene matches. The CDR3 reads CSAFMTSGLNEQFF. For the CDR3, the DNA is TGCAGTGCTTTCATGACTAGCGGACTCAATGAGCAGTTCTTC.

CDR3 bases: TGTGCCAGCAGTCCTAGGACTAGCAAGTACGAGCAGTACTTC. Its protein product is CASSPRTSKYEQYF. The gene calls are TRBV27 and TRBJ2-7; 8 bases fit TRBD2. V lost 5 bases and J lost 4; bases outside the gene matches: 7. From germline, CDR1 is MNHEY and CDR2 SMNVEV (reference sequence). The CDR3 runs to 14 residues.

This clonotype was detected a few times. This chain connects TRBV4-1 to TRBJ2-7; 9 bases map to TRBD1. Germline lookup yields CDR1 MGHRA and CDR2 YSYEKL. Losses at the gene ends were 1 base for V and 2 bases for J; bases not matched to a gene: 9. This CDR3 has 17 residues. The CDR3: CASSQVVAGTGTYEQYF. In DNA, the CDR3 is TGCGCCAGCAGCCAAGTGGTCGCCGGGACAGGGACCTACGAGCAGTACTTC.

The chain carries TRBV5-1 and TRBJ2-7; unclear D gene. Trimming left V 4 bases short and J 2 bases short, with 16 bases between. The germline CDR1 and CDR2 sequences are SGHRS and YFSETQ. The CDR3 sequence is 15 residues long. CDR3 nucleotides: TGCGCCAGCAGCCAGAACGTAGGTCGGCCCTACGAGCAGTACTTC. Translation: CASSQNVGRPYEQYF.

This clonotype has more than one count but fewer than ten. V usage is TRBV20-1 and J usage is TRBJ2-7; D might be TRBD1 or TRBD2, each matching 7 bases. V was shortened by 3 bases and J by 0 bases, with 15 bases between the two germline ends. Germline V CDR1 and CDR2: DFQATT, SNEGSKA (reference sequence). CDR3 length: 15 residues. The CDR3 loop is CSASLTGRASYEQYF. The CDR3 DNA sequence: TGCAGTGCTAGTTTGACAGGGAGGGCCTCCTACGAGCAGTACTTC.

This clonotype turned up a few times. The chain couples TRBV3-1 to TRBJ2-3; D unclear. V was cut by 4 bases and J by 1 base, with 6 bases left in between. There are 13 residues in the CDR3. Per the germline V gene, CDR1 is LGHDT and CDR2 is YNNKEL (reference sequence). CDR3 in amino acids: CASSPTRTDTQYF. The CDR3 DNA reads as TGTGCCAGCAGCCCAACCCGCACAGATACGCAGTATTTT.

V usage is TRBV20-1 and J usage is TRBJ2-3, with D unclear. V lost 4 bases and J lost 6, with 17 bases in between. Germline V gene lookup returns CDR1 DFQATT and CDR2 SNEGSKA (reference sequence). The CDR3 runs 14 residues. The CDR3, as DNA: TGCAGTGCTACTTCGGTACAGCCGAGGGATACGCAGTATTTT. It specifies CSATSVQPRDTQYF.

The CDR3 loop is CASSKSMLNTEAFF. The CDR3, as DNA: TGTGCCAGCAGTAAAAGTATGTTGAACACTGAAGCTTTCTTT. This chain connects TRBV7-9 to TRBJ1-1; D uncertain. The CDR3 has 14 residues. V was clipped by 6 bases and J by 0 bases, with 11 bases between them. CDR1 is SEHNR and CDR2 is FQNEAQ in the germline V gene (reference sequence). The full variable domain, with the rest looked up from reference TRBV7-9 and TRBJ1-1, is DTGVSQNPRHKITKRGQNVTFRCDPISEHNRLYWYRQTLGQGPEFLTYFQNEAQLEKSRLLSDRFSAERPKGSFSTLEIQRTEQGDSAMYLCASSKSMLNTEAFFGQGTRLTVV.

This clonotype has a handful of counts. This rearrangement joins TRBV29-1 to TRBJ2-5; D gene unclear. With 4 bases removed from V and 5 bases from J, the gap between germline ends came to 8 bases. This CDR3 is built from 11 residues. Germline V gene sequence: CDR1 SQVTM, CDR2 ANQGSEA. The CDR3 is CSVVPGETQYF. The CDR3 coding sequence is TGCAGCGTTGTCCCCGGGGAGACCCAGTACTTC.

This clonotype has only a few counts. The rearrangement links TRBV6-1 to TRBJ2-5; TRBD2 matches at 15 bases. V lost 6 bases and J lost 3; bases outside the gene matches: 8. The germline V gene has CDR1 MNHNS and CDR2 SASEGT. The CDR3 runs to 17 residues. The CDR3 DNA follows: TGTGCCAGCAGCCGAGGACTAGCGGGAGGGCCAGAAGAGACCCAGTACTTC. Protein sequence: CASSRGLAGGPEETQYF.

This clonotype was observed a handful of times. The chain combines TRBV11-2 with TRBJ2-2, with D perhaps given as TRBD1 or TRBD2 (5 bases each). There are 16 residues in the CDR3. V gave up 1 base and J gave up 2 bases, with 11 bases separating them. Germline V gives CDR1 SGHAT, CDR2 FQNNGV. Here the CDR3 reads CASSLVWGPNTGELFF. The CDR3 region has the DNA TGTGCCAGCAGCTTAGTGTGGGGACCCAACACCGGGGAGCTGTTTTTT.

This clonotype was observed a few times. The J gene is TRBJ2-1, the V gene TRBV18, with TRBD2 matching over 7 bases. This CDR3 is built from 15 residues. From germline, CDR1 is KGHSH and CDR2 LQKENI. V lost 4 bases to trimming and J lost 3 bases; unmatched junction nucleotides: 6. CDR3 residues: CASSLIAGLYNEQFF. As DNA, the CDR3 is TGTGCCAGCTCACTAATAGCGGGCCTCTACAATGAGCAGTTCTTC.

With respect to this clonotype: Relative to the germline gene, one junction end is altered; a read error may explain this. The J gene is TRBJ1-6, the V gene TRBV5-1, with D uncertain. The CDR3 length is 14 residues. The germline CDR1 and CDR2 sequences are SGHRS and YFSETQ. For the CDR3, the DNA is TGCGCCAACAGCGAAGGACTCACGGGGTCACCCCTCCACTTT. Encoded protein: CANSEGLTGSPLHF.

This chain uses TRBV19 with TRBJ1-2; the match to TRBD1 covers 8 bases. Trimming removed 7 bases from V and 4 bases from J; junction bases left unmatched: 8. Germline V gene sequence: CDR1 LNHDA, CDR2 SQIVND (reference sequence). This CDR3 is 14 amino acids long. In nucleotides, the CDR3 is TGTGCCAGTAAAAAGGACAGGGCGAGCTATGGCTACACCTTC. It specifies CASKKDRASYGYTF.